This T cell receptor (beta chain) was profiled in a study of monozygotic twins with inflammatory bowel disease. Findings and caveats of the study: Results did not support any single strong IBD-associated signal or clonotype.

Blood, around 2.6 ml, was drawn per donor. The total RNA came straight from whole blood, and T cells were not sorted beforehand. Concerning this clonotype itself: Its antigen is undetermined.

Molecular identifiers with 6-nucleotide sample barcodes were added during cDNA synthesis via template switching. TCRdb reanalyzed the 5' RACE reads and collapses them to one entry per CDR3 protein, without DNA. This sample's table has approximately 300,000 distinct CDR3 sequences. The CDR3 contains 13 residues. Germline assignment: CDR1 LGHDT and CDR2 YNNKEL (reference sequence). The rearrangement joins TRBV3-1 to TRBJ1-6; TCRdb selects TRBD1, and the lack of DNA leaves this call unchecked. This receptor was identified in a human donor with ulcerative colitis or Crohn's disease, or a healthy co-twin of an affected twin (not recorded which). Specimen: blood. CDR3 in amino acids: CASSGDGTGPLHF.